Following are 9 T cell receptor beta chains from one sample sequenced in a study of blood T cell repertoires in COVID-19. Using immunoSEQ multiplex PCR, the repertoire was profiled, and TCRdb retains in-frame clones only, with some absent. The profile shows about 59,000 clones, roughly 80% of them singletons. Sequences were obtained from peripheral blood. The receptor set was obtained from a man at least 80 years old with acute or convalescent COVID-19.

The rearrangement joins TRBV12-5 to TRBJ2-5; a weak D match, TRBD2 (7 bases). With 7 bases removed from V and 5 bases from J, the gap between germline ends came to 17 bases. Germline CDR1 and CDR2: LGHNT and FRNRAP. CDR3 length: 14 residues. The CDR3 DNA is TGTGCTAGTGCCTACAGGGAGGGTCGGGAGACCCAGTACTTC. Its translation: CASAYREGRETQYF.

The V call is TRBV12-3 or TRBV12-4, the J call TRBJ1-5; D is uncertain. Trimming left V 6 bases short and J 6 bases short, with 12 bases between. The CDR3 consists of 13 residues. The CDR3 sequence is CASREAAAQPQHF. CDR3 in DNA: TGTGCCAGCAGGGAGGCAGCGGCTCAGCCCCAGCATTTT.

The gene calls are TRBV5-4 and TRBJ2-5; no firm D call. The V end lost 0 bases, the J end lost 6 bases, and 6 bases lay between the germline ends. The CDR3 contains 12 residues. Germline lookup yields CDR1 SGHNT and CDR2 YYREEE (reference sequence). DNA of the CDR3: TGTGCCAGCAGCTTGGCTGGGCAGACCCAGTACTTC. Its protein product is CASSLAGQTQYF.

The genes are TRBV5-4 and TRBJ1-3, with no clear D. The CDR3 consists of 14 residues. Trimming stripped 3 bases from V and 0 bases from J, with 7 bases between. Per the germline V gene, CDR1 is SGHNT and CDR2 is YYREEE (reference sequence). CDR3 in DNA: TGTGCCAGCAGCTCAGCGATCTCTGGAAACACCATATATTTT. Encoded protein: CASSSAISGNTIYF.

In DNA, the CDR3 is TGTGCCAGCAGAGTCGACGGGGTAGGGACCTACGAGCAGTACTTC. This translates into CASRVDGVGTYEQYF. This chain joins TRBV6-5 and TRBJ2-7; D may be TRBD2 (5 bases). Trimming stripped 6 bases from V and 2 bases from J, with 17 bases between. CDR1 is MNHEY and CDR2 is SVGAGI in the germline V gene. The CDR3 has 15 residues.

DNA of the CDR3: TGTGCCAGCAGCCTCTCCGCTGGGACAGAGCAGTACTTC. Amino acids: CASSLSAGTEQYF. The chain carries TRBV7-8 and TRBJ2-7; TRBD1 might be the D (6 bases). The CDR3 is made up of 13 amino acids. Germline V gene lookup returns CDR1 SGHVS and CDR2 FQNEAQ. Deletions cut 5 bases from V and 7 bases from J, with 15 bases between.

The genes are TRBV5-1 and TRBJ2-5; TRBD1 might be the D (5 bases). The V gene's germline CDR1 is SGHRS and CDR2 YFSETQ. The CDR3 totals 15 residues. Trimming removed 0 bases from V and 2 bases from J, with 11 bases in between. The CDR3 here is CASSLGAGPQETQYF. Written as DNA, the CDR3 is TGCGCCAGCAGCTTGGGGGCAGGGCCTCAAGAGACCCAGTACTTC.

This clone was observed a handful of times. The rearrangement joins TRBV5-4 to TRBJ1-1; 10 positions match TRBD1. This CDR3 comprises 14 residues. Germline V gene lookup returns CDR1 SGHNT and CDR2 YYREEE (reference sequence). The V gene end was trimmed by 4 bases and the J gene end by 3 bases; junction bases not matched to a gene: 3. CDR3 sequence: CASSQDRGDTEAFF. CDR3 nucleotides: TGTGCCAGCAGCCAGGACAGGGGGGACACTGAAGCTTTCTTT.

V is TRBV3-1 (or the pseudogene TRBV3-2) and J is TRBJ2-3; the D gene is possibly TRBD2 (6 bases). The ends were cut back, 1 base at V and 5 bases at J, with 7 bases in the middle. In germline, CDR1 is LGHDT, CDR2 YNNKEL (reference sequence). This CDR3 contains 13 residues. CDR3 region: CASSQVGGDTQYF. CDR3 sequence (DNA): TGTGCCAGCAGCCAAGTGGGGGGAGATACGCAGTATTTT.